This T cell receptor (beta chain) is drawn from a study of blood T cell repertoires in COVID-19. The V segment lost 4 bases and the J segment 3 bases; nucleotides outside the gene matches: 4. Looked up from germline, CDR1 is SGHTS and CDR2 is YDEGEE. There are 15 residues in the CDR3. In the study's own analysis: Amplification of reference gene primers provided the estimated nucleated cell counts. The protocol was immunoSEQ multiplex PCR, while the TCRdb copy is restricted to in-frame clones and leaves out a portion. V and J calls and clone size are copied from that table; D and trimming were computed from the DNA. The sample contains some 150,000 clones, 85% of which appear only once. Participants were aged about 18 to 95 years, lived in 25 or so US areas, and enrolled virtually. Cohort 3 donors counted as recovered after two negative PCRs, clearance, or resolved symptoms.

Input material: PBMCs or T cells enriched from blood (not recorded which). This TCR derives from a woman aged 40 to 50 who had recovered from COVID-19. The rearrangement joins TRBV5-8 to TRBJ2-1, with TRBD2 matching over 10 bases. The CDR3 region is CASSRGTSDYNEQFF. The CDR3 DNA follows: TGTGCCAGCAGCCGCGGGACTAGCGACTACAATGAGCAGTTCTTC.